The 32 T cell receptor beta chains in this list originate from one sample, sequenced in a study of siplizumab effects on memory and regulatory T cells (dated by TCRdb to the late 2010s). The receptor library was made with the immunoSEQ multiplex PCR assay. The immuneACCESS repertoire file appears here via TCRdb, limited to in-frame rearrangements. These files lack a portion of the clones; in checked studies, under half of the deficit traces to unresolved V genes, and the cause of the others is not known. The sample table contains 70,000 or so clones; only one count was recorded for more than 80% of them. The top ten clonotypes cover approximately 31% of the sample. Sequencing was performed on CD8+ T cells sorted from blood. The source of these receptors is a human donor in good health.

The genes are TRBV7-9 and TRBJ2-7; no clear D gene. Germline CDR1 reads SEHNR; CDR2 reads FQNEAQ (reference sequence). The CDR3 is made up of 13 amino acids. Trimming took 2 bases from V and 3 from J, leaving 8 bases between them. The CDR3 DNA follows: TGTGCCAGCAGCTTAACCCCAGTCTACGAGCAGTACTTC. It encodes CASSLTPVYEQYF.

The gene calls are TRBV5-1 and TRBJ2-2; 12 positions agree with TRBD1. Per the germline V gene, CDR1 is SGHRS and CDR2 is YFSETQ. This CDR3 is built from 15 residues. V lost 4 bases to trimming and J lost 9 bases; unmatched junction nucleotides: 7. CDR3 amino acids: CASSSLGQGARELFF. The CDR3 nucleotides are TGCGCCAGCAGCAGCTTGGGACAGGGGGCAAGGGAGCTGTTTTTT.

The rearrangement joins TRBV12-2 to TRBJ2-4; the table's D call, TRBD1, was not checked against the DNA. TRBV12-2 is tagged as a pseudogene. The CDR3 length is 20 residues. In DNA form, the CDR3 reads TGTGCAAGTCGCTTAGGAGGGTTGGACAGGGGTTCTTGGTCGAAAAACATTCAGTACTTC. Protein sequence: CASRLGGLDRGSWSKNIQYF.

This CDR3 reads CASSMDRVTYEQYF. The CDR3 DNA reads TGTGCCAGTTCGATGGACAGGGTGACCTACGAGCAGTACTTC. The rearrangement links TRBV6-5 to TRBJ2-7, with 8 bases matching TRBD1. The CDR3 covers 14 residues. The junction had 9 bases not matched to a gene; V was cut back by 9 bases and J by 2 bases. The germline CDR1 and CDR2 sequences are MNHEY and SVGAGI.

This chain uses TRBV11-3 with TRBJ2-7, with a possible D match to TRBD2 (5 bases). V dropped 2 bases and J dropped 3 bases, with 8 bases sitting between them. The CDR3 is 13 amino acids. Germline V CDR1 and CDR2: SGHNT, YENEEA. CDR3 sequence: CASSLTRDYEQYF. The CDR3 coding sequence is TGTGCCAGCAGCTTAACTCGGGACTACGAGCAGTACTTC.

This clone was seen only once. The chain recombines TRBV7-9 with TRBJ2-2, with 7 bases fitting TRBD2. The length of the CDR3 is 15 residues. Germline CDR1 reads SEHNR; CDR2 reads FQNEAQ (reference sequence). The junction had 12 bases not matched to a gene; V was cut back by 8 bases and J by 6 bases. CDR3 DNA sequence: TGTGCCAGCGGCGCACGGACTAGGATCCCCGGGGAGCTGTTTTTT. Translating gives CASGARTRIPGELFF.

V gene TRBV4-2 combines with J gene TRBJ2-1, with 9 bases matching TRBD2. The germline gives CDR1 LGHNA, CDR2 YNFKEQ. The CDR3 sequence is 17 residues long. V lost 4 bases and J lost 2; bases outside the gene matches: 9. In nucleotides, the CDR3 is TGTGCCAGCAGCCCCCAGGGGCTAGCGGGACCCTACAATGAGCAGTTCTTC. As protein: CASSPQGLAGPYNEQFF.

The chain uses TRBV28 and TRBJ1-5; D perhaps matches TRBD1 (5 bases). Germline CDR1 and CDR2: MDHEN and SYDVKM. The ends were cut back, 5 bases at V and 6 bases at J, with 14 bases in the middle. This CDR3 region has 14 residues. In DNA, the CDR3 is TGTGCCAGCAGTACGGTTGGAAGGGGTCAGCCCCAGCATTTT. Its protein product is CASSTVGRGQPQHF. Supplemented by reference TRBV28 and TRBJ1-5, the full variable domain reads DVKVTQSSRYLVKRTGEKVFLECVQDMDHENMFWYRQDPGLGLRLIYFSYDVKMKEKGDIPEGYSVSREKKERFSLILESASTNQTSMYLCASSTVGRGQPQHFGDGTRLSIL.

The V and J genes are TRBV9 and TRBJ2-3, with 16 bases identical to TRBD2. This CDR3 has 16 residues. J gave up 6 bases and V 8 bases, and 9 bases lay outside the gene matches. Looked up from germline, CDR1 is SGDLS and CDR2 is YYNGEE. This CDR3 is CASSGLAGGPSDTQYF. The DNA of the CDR3 is TGTGCCAGTTCGGGACTAGCGGGAGGGCCTTCGGATACGCAGTATTTT.

The chain employs TRBV4-2 and TRBJ2-5; 7 positions agree with TRBD1. Germline V CDR1 and CDR2: LGHNA, YNFKEQ. V shed 0 bases, J shed 5 bases, and the junction held 6 bases outside the gene matches. This CDR3 is built from 15 residues. Here the CDR3 reads CASSQEDRTWETQYF. CDR3 DNA sequence: TGTGCCAGCAGCCAAGAGGACAGGACCTGGGAGACCCAGTACTTC.

V is TRBV6-1 and J is TRBJ2-6, with D possibly being TRBD1 (6 bases). V was clipped by 0 bases and J by 0 bases, with 12 bases between them. Germline CDR1 is MNHNS and CDR2 is SASEGT. CDR3 length: 18 amino acids. The chain's CDR3 is CASSEAKTGFSGANVLTF. The CDR3 DNA reads as TGTGCCAGCAGTGAAGCAAAGACAGGTTTCTCTGGGGCCAACGTCCTGACTTTC.

The CDR3 DNA follows: TGTGCCAGTAGTATCTATCCCTCCAGGCAGGGGACTGAAGCTTTCTTT. Its protein is CASSIYPSRQGTEAFF. The chain links TRBV19 to TRBJ1-1; the D gene is possibly TRBD1 (6 bases). Germline-derived CDR1 and CDR2 are LNHDA and SQIVND (reference sequence). V was cut by 3 bases and J by 5 bases, with 19 bases left in between. CDR3 length: 16 residues.

V is TRBV7-9 and J is TRBJ1-4; D unresolved. V lost 3 bases and J 0 bases, leaving 8 bases between the germline ends. The germline V gene encodes CDR1 SEHNR and CDR2 FQNEAQ (reference sequence). The CDR3 covers 15 residues. The CDR3 here is CASSFQESTNEKLFF. The DNA for the CDR3 is TGTGCCAGCAGCTTCCAGGAGTCAACTAATGAAAAACTGTTTTTT.

The J gene is TRBJ1-1, the V gene TRBV6-1; a possible D gene is TRBD1 (5 bases). Germline V lookup: CDR1 MNHNS, CDR2 SASEGT. The V gene lost 6 bases and the J gene lost 0 bases, with 11 bases spanning the gap. The CDR3 totals 14 residues. The CDR3 region is CASSLLTVNTEAFF. The CDR3 bases are TGTGCCAGCAGCCTTTTGACAGTGAACACTGAAGCTTTCTTT.

The gene calls are TRBV9 and TRBJ2-2; 8 nucleotides line up with TRBD1. Germline loops: CDR1 SGDLS, CDR2 YYNGEE. The CDR3 contains 15 residues. V trimming: 6 bases; J trimming: 1 base; junction bases outside the gene matches: 5. The CDR3 here is CASTPDRENTGELFF. The CDR3 nucleotides read TGTGCCAGCACCCCGGACAGGGAGAACACCGGGGAGCTGTTTTTT. The whole variable domain, filled in from reference TRBV9 and TRBJ2-2, reads DSGVTQTPKHLITATGQRVTLRCSPRSGDLSVYWYQQSLDQGLQFLIQYYNGEERAKGNILERFSAQQFPDLHSELNLSSLELGDSALYFCASTPDRENTGELFFGEGSRLTVL.

This clone occurred once. A junction boundary mismatches the germline segment, possibly from a read error. The chain employs TRBV27 and TRBJ2-7; TRBD2 might be the D (5 bases). The CDR3 length is 13 residues. CDR1 is MNHEY, CDR2 SMNVEV, per germline (reference sequence). CDR3 coding DNA: TGTGGCAGCTGCGGGCTGGGCAAAAACGAGCAGTACTTC. Residues: CGSCGLGKNEQYF.

DNA of the CDR3: TGTGCCAGCAGCCGACTAGCAGAAACCGGGGAGCTGTTTTTT. Translation gives CASSRLAETGELFF. The chain recombines TRBV6-6 with TRBJ2-2; TRBD2 matches 7 bases. This CDR3 is built from 14 residues. V shed 6 bases, J shed 5 bases, and the junction held 6 bases outside the gene matches. Germline loops: CDR1 MNHNY, CDR2 SVGAGI (reference sequence).

This clone was seen a few times. This chain links TRBV4-2 with TRBJ1-1; D is unresolved. The ends were cut back, 10 bases at V and 0 bases at J, with 9 bases in the middle. Germline CDR1 is LGHNA and CDR2 is YNFKEQ. The CDR3 contains 12 residues. CDR3: CATRDMNTEAFF. The DNA of the CDR3 is TGTGCCACTCGGGATATGAACACTGAAGCTTTCTTT.

V is TRBV5-6 and J is TRBJ2-7, with 9 bases that match TRBD1. V was pared by 1 base and J by 4 bases, with 9 bases of the junction left unmatched. CDR1 is SGHDT, CDR2 YYEEEE, per germline. The CDR3 is 16 residues long. The CDR3 protein is CASSLNAGQGFYEQYF. The CDR3 DNA is TGTGCCAGCAGCTTGAACGCGGGACAGGGATTTTACGAGCAGTACTTC. The whole variable domain, remainder taken from reference TRBV5-6 and TRBJ2-7, is DAGVTQSPTHLIKTRGQQVTLRCSPKSGHDTVSWYQQALGQGPQFIFQYYEEEERQRGNFPDRFSGHQFPNYSSELNVNALLLGDSALYLCASSLNAGQGFYEQYFGPGTRLTVT.

The chain links TRBV5-1 to TRBJ1-2; D ambiguous. The germline V gene encodes CDR1 SGHRS and CDR2 YFSETQ. V lost 0 bases, J lost 1 base, and 7 bases lay in between. This CDR3 spans 14 amino acids. Here the CDR3 DNA reads TGCGCCAGCAGCTTGGACCAGATTAACTATGGCTACACCTTC. Translation: CASSLDQINYGYTF.

This chain connects TRBV29-1 to TRBJ2-3; D is unclear. This CDR3 is 14 amino acids long. V dropped 0 bases and J dropped 4 bases, with 11 bases sitting between them. Germline V gene lookup returns CDR1 SQVTM and CDR2 ANQGSEA. The CDR3 DNA reads TGCAGCGTTGAAGAGAAGGGTTTGGCAGATACGCAGTATTTT. This gives the protein CSVEEKGLADTQYF.

The V gene is TRBV9, the J gene TRBJ2-1; 8 nucleotides line up with TRBD2. Per germline, CDR1 SGDLS and CDR2 YYNGEE. J lost 2 bases, V lost 3 bases, and 10 bases had no gene match. This CDR3 has 17 residues. The CDR3: CASSAPRAGVAYNEQFF. CDR3 in DNA: TGTGCCAGCAGCGCCCCCCGAGCGGGAGTGGCCTACAATGAGCAGTTCTTC.

V and J are TRBV18 and TRBJ2-1, with 7 bases aligning to TRBD2. V gave up 2 bases and J gave up 5 bases; unmatched junction bases: 6. The germline CDR1 and CDR2 sequences are KGHSH and LQKENI. The length of the CDR3 is 15 residues. The CDR3 is CASSPERGVHNEQFF. The CDR3 bases are TGTGCCAGCTCACCAGAACGGGGGGTCCACAATGAGCAGTTCTTC.

The CDR3 DNA is TGTGCCTGGAGGACCCAGGGAGAGGGCTACACCTTC. Its translation: CAWRTQGEGYTF. The chain joins TRBV30 to TRBJ1-2, with D possibly matching TRBD1 (5 bases). Trimming stripped 3 bases from V and 8 bases from J, with 13 bases between. The CDR3 totals 12 residues. Germline CDR1 is GTSNPN and CDR2 is SVGIG (reference sequence).

In DNA, the CDR3 is TGTGCCAGTAGTATAACGGGGGAAAAACTGTTTTTT. This gives the protein CASSITGEKLFF. V is TRBV19 and J is TRBJ1-4; D is unresolved. The V end lost 2 bases, the J end lost 8 bases, and 6 bases lay between the germline ends. The CDR3 has 12 residues. Germline lookup yields CDR1 LNHDA and CDR2 SQIVND (reference sequence).

The chain uses TRBV20-1 and TRBJ2-1; unclear D gene. The length of the CDR3 is 11 residues. Germline loops: CDR1 DFQATT, CDR2 SNEGSKA (reference sequence). V lost 0 bases and J lost 7, with 4 bases in between. This chain's CDR3 is CSARDVNEQFF. CDR3 nucleotide sequence: TGCAGTGCTAGAGACGTAAATGAGCAGTTCTTC.

This clone was seen only a few times. The chain combines TRBV11-2 with TRBJ2-7; D is unresolved. The CDR3 runs to 14 residues. Per germline, CDR1 SGHAT and CDR2 FQNNGV. V was pared by 1 base and J by 1 base, with 8 bases between. CDR3 in amino acids: CASSLVRISYEQYF. The CDR3 DNA reads TGTGCCAGCAGCTTAGTTCGGATATCCTACGAGCAGTACTTC.

The J gene is TRBJ2-2, the V gene TRBV9, with a possible D match to TRBD1 (5 bases). The CDR3 consists of 14 residues. CDR1 and CDR2 (germline): SGDLS, YYNGEE. V was trimmed by 0 bases and J by 5 bases, leaving 8 bases between them. Here the CDR3 reads CASSVEGATGELFF. In DNA form, the CDR3 reads TGTGCCAGCAGCGTAGAAGGGGCTACCGGGGAGCTGTTTTTT.

The rearrangement joins TRBV5-6 to TRBJ1-1; 7 nucleotides agree with TRBD1. The V segment lost 2 bases and the J segment 4 bases; nucleotides outside the gene matches: 11. This CDR3 has 16 amino acids. Germline V gives CDR1 SGHDT, CDR2 YYEEEE. CDR3 nucleotides: TGTGCCAGCAGCTTAATCGAACAGGGGTGGGCCACTGAAGCTTTCTTT. This codes for CASSLIEQGWATEAFF. Combining the CDR3 with reference TRBV5-6 and TRBJ1-1 gives the whole variable domain DAGVTQSPTHLIKTRGQQVTLRCSPKSGHDTVSWYQQALGQGPQFIFQYYEEEERQRGNFPDRFSGHQFPNYSSELNVNALLLGDSALYLCASSLIEQGWATEAFFGQGTRLTVV.

This clone was found once. The chain combines TRBV6-4 with TRBJ2-2; tentative D call: TRBD2 (6 bases). The CDR3 contains 18 residues. Trimming removed 3 bases from V and 0 bases from J, with 17 bases in between. CDR1 and CDR2 from the germline V gene are MRHNA and SNTAGT. CDR3 nucleotides: TGTGCCAGCAGTGAAAGTTTGGCCGGGACTTCGAACACCGGGGAGCTGTTTTTT. Translation: CASSESLAGTSNTGELFF.

The V call is TRBV2, the J call TRBJ2-4; weak D call: TRBD2 (5 bases). CDR3 length: 17 residues. The germline CDR1 and CDR2 sequences are SNHLY and FYNNEI. Deletions cut 0 bases from V and 0 bases from J, with 12 bases between. The CDR3: CASSEARRTLAKNIQYF. The CDR3 DNA reads TGTGCCAGCAGTGAAGCTCGGCGGACTCTAGCCAAAAACATTCAGTACTTC.

The genes are TRBV2 and TRBJ1-2; 12 bases are shared with TRBD1. V trimming: 10 bases; J trimming: 6 bases; junction bases outside the gene matches: 6. This CDR3 has 13 residues. Looked up from germline, CDR1 is SNHLY and CDR2 is FYNNEI. CDR3 sequence: CATRDRGLHGYTF. CDR3 DNA: TGTGCCACTCGGGACAGGGGGCTTCATGGCTACACCTTC.